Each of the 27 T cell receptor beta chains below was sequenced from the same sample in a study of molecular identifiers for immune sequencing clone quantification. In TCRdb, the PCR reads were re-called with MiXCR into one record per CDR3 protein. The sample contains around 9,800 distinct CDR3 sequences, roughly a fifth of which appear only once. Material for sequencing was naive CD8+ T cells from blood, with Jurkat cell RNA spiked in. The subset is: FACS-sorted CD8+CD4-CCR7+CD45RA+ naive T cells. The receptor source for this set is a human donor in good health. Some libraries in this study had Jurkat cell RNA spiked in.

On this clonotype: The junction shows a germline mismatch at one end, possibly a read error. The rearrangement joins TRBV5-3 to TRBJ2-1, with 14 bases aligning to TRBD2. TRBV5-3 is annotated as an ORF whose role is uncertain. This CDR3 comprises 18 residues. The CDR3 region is CTSRPGPTSTSGRAFLFF. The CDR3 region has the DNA TGTACCAGCAGACCCGGACCTACCTCGACTAGCGGGAGGGCCTTTCTGTTCTTC.

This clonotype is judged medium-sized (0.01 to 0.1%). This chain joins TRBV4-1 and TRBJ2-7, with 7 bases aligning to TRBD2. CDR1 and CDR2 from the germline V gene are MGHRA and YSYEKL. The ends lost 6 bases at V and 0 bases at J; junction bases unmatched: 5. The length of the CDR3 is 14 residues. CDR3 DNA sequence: TGCGCCAGCAGTCCAGCGGGGAGCTCCTACGAGCAGTACTTC. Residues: CASSPAGSSYEQYF.

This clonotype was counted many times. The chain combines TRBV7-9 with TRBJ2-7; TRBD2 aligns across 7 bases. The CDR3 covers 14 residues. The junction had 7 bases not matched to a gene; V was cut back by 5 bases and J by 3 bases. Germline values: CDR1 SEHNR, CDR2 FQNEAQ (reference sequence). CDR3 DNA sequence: TGTGCCAGCAGCCCCGAGACTAGCAGCTACGAGCAGTACTTC. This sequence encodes CASSPETSSYEQYF. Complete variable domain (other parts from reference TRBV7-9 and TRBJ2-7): DTGVSQNPRHKITKRGQNVTFRCDPISEHNRLYWYRQTLGQGPEFLTYFQNEAQLEKSRLLSDRFSAERPKGSFSTLEIQRTEQGDSAMYLCASSPETSSYEQYFGPGTRLTVT.

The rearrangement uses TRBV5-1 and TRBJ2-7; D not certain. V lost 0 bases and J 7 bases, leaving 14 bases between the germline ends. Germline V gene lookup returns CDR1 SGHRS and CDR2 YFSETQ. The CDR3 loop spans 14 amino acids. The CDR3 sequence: CASSLAAPDKEQYF. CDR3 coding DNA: TGCGCCAGCAGCTTGGCCGCACCCGACAAGGAGCAGTACTTC.

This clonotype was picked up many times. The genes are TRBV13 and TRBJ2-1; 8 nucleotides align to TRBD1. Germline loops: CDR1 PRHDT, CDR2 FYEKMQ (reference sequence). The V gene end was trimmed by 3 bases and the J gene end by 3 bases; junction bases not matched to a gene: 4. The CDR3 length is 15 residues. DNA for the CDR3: TGTGCCAGCAGCTTCCCAGGGGGCGGCTACAATGAGCAGTTCTTC. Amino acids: CASSFPGGGYNEQFF.

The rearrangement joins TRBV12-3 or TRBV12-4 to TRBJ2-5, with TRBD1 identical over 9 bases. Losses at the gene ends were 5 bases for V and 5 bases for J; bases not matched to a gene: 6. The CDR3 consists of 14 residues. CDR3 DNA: TGTGCCAGCAGTGCGACCGGACAGGGGGAGACCCAGTACTTC. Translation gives CASSATGQGETQYF.

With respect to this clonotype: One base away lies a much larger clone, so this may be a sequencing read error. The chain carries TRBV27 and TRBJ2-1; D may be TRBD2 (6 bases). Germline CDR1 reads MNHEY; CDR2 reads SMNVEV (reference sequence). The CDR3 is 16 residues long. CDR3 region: CACSGWKRASYNEQFF. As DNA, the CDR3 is TGTGCCTGCAGTGGTTGGAAGCGGGCCTCCTACAATGAGCAGTTCTTC.

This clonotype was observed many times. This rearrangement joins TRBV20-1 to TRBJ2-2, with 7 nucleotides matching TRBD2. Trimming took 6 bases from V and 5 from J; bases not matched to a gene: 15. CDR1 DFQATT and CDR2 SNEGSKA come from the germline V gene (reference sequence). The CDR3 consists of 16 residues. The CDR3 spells CSALELGGRSTGELFF. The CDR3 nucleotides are TGCAGTGCACTTGAGCTTGGCGGGAGATCAACCGGGGAGCTGTTTTTT.

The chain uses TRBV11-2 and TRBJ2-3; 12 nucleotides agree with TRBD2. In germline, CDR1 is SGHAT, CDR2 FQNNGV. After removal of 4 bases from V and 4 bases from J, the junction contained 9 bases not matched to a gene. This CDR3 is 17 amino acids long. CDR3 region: CASSSQPLAGGSDTQYF. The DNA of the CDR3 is TGTGCCAGCAGCTCCCAACCACTAGCGGGGGGTTCAGATACGCAGTATTTT. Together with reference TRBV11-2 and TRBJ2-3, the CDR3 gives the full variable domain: EAGVAQSPRYKIIEKRQSVAFWCNPISGHATLYWYQQILGQGPKLLIQFQNNGVVDDSQLPKDRFSAERLKGVDSTLKIQPAKLEDSAVYLCASSSQPLAGGSDTQYFGPGTRLTVL.

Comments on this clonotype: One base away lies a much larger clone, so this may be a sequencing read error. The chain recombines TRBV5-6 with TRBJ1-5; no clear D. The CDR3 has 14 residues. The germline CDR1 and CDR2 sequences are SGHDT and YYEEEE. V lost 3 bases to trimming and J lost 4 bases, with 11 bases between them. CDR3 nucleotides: TGTGCCAGCAGCTCGTATATCGGGAATCAGCCCCAGCATTTT. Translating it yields CASSSYIGNQPQHF.

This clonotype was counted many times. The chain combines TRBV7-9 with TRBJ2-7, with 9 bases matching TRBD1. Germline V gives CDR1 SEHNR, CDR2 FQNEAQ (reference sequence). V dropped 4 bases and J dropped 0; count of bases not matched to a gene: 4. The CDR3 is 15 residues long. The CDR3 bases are TGTGCCAGCAGCTCCGGGACAGGGAGCTCCTACGAGCAGTACTTC. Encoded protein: CASSSGTGSSYEQYF.

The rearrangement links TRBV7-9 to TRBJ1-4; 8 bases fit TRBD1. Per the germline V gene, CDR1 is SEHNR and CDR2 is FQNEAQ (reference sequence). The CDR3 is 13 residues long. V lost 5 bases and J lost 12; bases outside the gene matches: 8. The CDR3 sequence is CASSPRTGNELFF. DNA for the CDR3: TGTGCCAGCAGCCCCCGGACAGGGAATGAACTGTTTTTT.

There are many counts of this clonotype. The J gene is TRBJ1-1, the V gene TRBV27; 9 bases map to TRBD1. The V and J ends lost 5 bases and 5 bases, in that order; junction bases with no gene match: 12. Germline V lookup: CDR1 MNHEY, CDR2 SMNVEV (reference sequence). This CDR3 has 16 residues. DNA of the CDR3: TGTGCCAGCAGTACCTATGCACAGGGGGCATATACTGAAGCTTTCTTT. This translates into CASSTYAQGAYTEAFF.

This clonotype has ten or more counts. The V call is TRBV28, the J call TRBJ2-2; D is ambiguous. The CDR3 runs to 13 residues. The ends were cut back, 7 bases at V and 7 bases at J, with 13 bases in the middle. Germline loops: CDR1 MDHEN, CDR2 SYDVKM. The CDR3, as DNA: TGTGCCAGCATTTCCTGGTTTGACGGGGAGCTGTTTTTT. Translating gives CASISWFDGELFF.

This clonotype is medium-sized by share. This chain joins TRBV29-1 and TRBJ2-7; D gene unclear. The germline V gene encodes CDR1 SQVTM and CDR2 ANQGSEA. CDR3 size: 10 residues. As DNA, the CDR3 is TGCTCTGGTGTCGGAGACGAGCAGTACTTC. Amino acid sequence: CSGVGDEQYF.

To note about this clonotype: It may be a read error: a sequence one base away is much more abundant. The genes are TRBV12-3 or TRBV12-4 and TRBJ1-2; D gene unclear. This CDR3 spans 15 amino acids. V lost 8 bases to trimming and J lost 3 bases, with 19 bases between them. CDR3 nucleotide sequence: TGTGCCAGCTCCGACAACCTCGCAGCTGACTATGGCTACACCTTC. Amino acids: CASSDNLAADYGYTF.

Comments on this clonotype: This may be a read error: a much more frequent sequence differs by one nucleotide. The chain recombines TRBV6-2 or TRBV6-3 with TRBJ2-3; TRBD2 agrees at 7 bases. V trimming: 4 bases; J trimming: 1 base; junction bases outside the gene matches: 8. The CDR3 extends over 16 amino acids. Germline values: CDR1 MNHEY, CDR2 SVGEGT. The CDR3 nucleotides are TGTGCCAGCAGTTCTCCGAGGCTAGCGGGCACAGATACGCAGTATTTT. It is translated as CASSSPRLAGTDTQYF.

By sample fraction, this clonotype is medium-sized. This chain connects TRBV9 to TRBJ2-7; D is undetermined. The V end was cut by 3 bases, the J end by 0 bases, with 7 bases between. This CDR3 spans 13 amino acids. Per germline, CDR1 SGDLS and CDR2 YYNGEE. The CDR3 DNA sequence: TGTGCCAGCAGCGCCCAGCTCTCCTACGAGCAGTACTTC. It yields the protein CASSAQLSYEQYF.

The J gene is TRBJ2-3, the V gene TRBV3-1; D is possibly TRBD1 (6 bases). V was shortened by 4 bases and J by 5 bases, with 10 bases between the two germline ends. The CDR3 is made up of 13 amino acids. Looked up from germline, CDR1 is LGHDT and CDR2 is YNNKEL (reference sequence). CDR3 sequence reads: CASSRRDIDTQYF. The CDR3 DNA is TGTGCCAGCAGCCGCCGGGACATAGATACGCAGTATTTT.

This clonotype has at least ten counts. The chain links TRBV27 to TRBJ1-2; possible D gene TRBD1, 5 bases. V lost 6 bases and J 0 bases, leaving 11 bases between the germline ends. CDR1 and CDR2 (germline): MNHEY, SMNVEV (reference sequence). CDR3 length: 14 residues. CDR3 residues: CASRAGGANYGYTF. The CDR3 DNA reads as TGTGCCAGCAGGGCGGGGGGGGCTAACTATGGCTACACCTTC.

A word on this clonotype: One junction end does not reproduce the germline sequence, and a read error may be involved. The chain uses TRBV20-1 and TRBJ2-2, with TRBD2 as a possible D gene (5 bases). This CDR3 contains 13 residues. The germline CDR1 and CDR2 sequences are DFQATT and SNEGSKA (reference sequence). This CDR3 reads CSARAPNTGKLFF. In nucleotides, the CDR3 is TGCAGTGCTAGAGCCCCGAACACCGGGAAGCTGTTTTTT.

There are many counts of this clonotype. The CDR3 region has the DNA TGTGCCAGCAGTTACGAGGGGGATAATTCACCCCTCCACTTT. It is translated as CASSYEGDNSPLHF. The chain carries TRBV6-6 and TRBJ1-6, with a possible D match to TRBD1 (6 bases). Germline V gives CDR1 MNHNY, CDR2 SVGAGI (reference sequence). V shed 2 bases and J shed 5 bases, with 7 bases lying between them. CDR3 length equals 14 residues.

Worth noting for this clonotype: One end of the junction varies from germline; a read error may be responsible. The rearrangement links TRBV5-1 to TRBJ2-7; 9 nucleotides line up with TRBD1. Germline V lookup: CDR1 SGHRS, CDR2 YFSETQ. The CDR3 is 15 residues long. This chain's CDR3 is CSSSLAGTGTYEQYF. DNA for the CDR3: TGCTCCAGCAGCTTGGCGGGGACAGGGACCTACGAGCAGTACTTC. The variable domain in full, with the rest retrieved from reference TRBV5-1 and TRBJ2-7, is KAGVTQTPRYLIKTRGQQVTLSCSPISGHRSVSWYQQTPGQGLQFLFEYFSETQRNKGNFPGRFSGRQFSNSRSEMNVSTLELGDSALYLCSSSLAGTGTYEQYFGPGTRLTVT.

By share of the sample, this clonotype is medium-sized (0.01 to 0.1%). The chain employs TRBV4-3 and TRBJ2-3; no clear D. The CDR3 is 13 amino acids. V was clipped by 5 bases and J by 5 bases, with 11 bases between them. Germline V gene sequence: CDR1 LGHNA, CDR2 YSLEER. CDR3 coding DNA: TGCGCCAGCAGCGAATACGACGGAGATACGCAGTATTTT. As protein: CASSEYDGDTQYF.

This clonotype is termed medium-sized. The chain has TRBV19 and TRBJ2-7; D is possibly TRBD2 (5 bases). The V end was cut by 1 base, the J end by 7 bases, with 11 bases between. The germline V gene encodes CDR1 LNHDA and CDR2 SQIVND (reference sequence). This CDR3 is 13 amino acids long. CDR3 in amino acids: CASSIGASGEQYF. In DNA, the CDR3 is TGTGCCAGTAGTATAGGGGCCTCGGGGGAGCAGTACTTC.

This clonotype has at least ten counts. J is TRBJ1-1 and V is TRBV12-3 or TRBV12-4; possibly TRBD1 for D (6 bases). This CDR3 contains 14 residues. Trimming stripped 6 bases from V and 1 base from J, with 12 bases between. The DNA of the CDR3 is TGTGCCAGCAGCCCGGGACACCCGAACACTGAAGCTTTCTTT. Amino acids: CASSPGHPNTEAFF.

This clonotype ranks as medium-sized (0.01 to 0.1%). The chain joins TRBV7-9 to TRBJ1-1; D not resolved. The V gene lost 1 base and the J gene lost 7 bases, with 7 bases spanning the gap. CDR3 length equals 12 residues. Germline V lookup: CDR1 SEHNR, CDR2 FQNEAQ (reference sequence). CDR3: CASSLGQLEAFF. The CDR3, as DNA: TGTGCCAGCAGCTTAGGGCAGCTTGAAGCTTTCTTT. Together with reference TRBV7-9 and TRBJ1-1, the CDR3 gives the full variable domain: DTGVSQNPRHKITKRGQNVTFRCDPISEHNRLYWYRQTLGQGPEFLTYFQNEAQLEKSRLLSDRFSAERPKGSFSTLEIQRTEQGDSAMYLCASSLGQLEAFFGQGTRLTVV.